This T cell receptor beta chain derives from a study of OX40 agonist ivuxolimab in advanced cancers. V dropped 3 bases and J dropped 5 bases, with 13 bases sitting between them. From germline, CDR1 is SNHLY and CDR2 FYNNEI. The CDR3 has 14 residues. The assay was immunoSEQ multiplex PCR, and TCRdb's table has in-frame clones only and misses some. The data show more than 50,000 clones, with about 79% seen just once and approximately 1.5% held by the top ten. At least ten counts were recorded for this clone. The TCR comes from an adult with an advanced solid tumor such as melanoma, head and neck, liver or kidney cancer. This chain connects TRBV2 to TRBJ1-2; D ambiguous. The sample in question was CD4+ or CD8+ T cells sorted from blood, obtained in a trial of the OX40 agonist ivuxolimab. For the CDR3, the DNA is TGTGCCAGCAGTGAGATATCGACCTCTTATGGCTACACCTTC. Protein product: CASSEISTSYGYTF.